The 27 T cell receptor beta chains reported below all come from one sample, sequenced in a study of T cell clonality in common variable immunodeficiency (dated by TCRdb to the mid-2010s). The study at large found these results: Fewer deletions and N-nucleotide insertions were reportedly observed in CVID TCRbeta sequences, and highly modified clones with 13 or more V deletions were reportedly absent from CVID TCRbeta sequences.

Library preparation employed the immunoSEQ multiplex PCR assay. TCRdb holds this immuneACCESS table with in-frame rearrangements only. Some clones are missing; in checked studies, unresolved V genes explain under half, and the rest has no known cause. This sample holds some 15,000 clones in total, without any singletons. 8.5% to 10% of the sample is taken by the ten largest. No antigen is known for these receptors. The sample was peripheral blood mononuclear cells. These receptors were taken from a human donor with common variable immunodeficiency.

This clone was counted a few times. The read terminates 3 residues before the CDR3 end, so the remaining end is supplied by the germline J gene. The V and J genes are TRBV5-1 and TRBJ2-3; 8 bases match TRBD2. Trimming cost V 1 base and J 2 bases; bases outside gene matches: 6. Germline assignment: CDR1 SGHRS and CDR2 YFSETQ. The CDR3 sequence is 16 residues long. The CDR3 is CASSLRAGASTDTQYF. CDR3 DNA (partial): TGCGCCAGCAGCTTGAGAGCGGGGGCTTCCACAGATACG.

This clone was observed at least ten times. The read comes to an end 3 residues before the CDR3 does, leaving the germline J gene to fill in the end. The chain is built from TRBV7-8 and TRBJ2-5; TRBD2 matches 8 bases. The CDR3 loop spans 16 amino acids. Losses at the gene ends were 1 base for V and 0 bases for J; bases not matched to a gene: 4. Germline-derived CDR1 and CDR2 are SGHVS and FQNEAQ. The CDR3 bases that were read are TGTGCCAGCAGCTTAGATGGGACTAGTTACCAAGAGACC. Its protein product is CASSLDGTSYQET. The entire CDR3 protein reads CASSLDGTSYQETQYF.

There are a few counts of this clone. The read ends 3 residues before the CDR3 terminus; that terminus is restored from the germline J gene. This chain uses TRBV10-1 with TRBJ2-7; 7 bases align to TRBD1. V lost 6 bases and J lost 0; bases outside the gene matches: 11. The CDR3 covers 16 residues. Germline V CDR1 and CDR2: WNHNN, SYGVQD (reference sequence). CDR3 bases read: TGCGCCAGCAGGAACAGGGGCTGGGGAAGCTCCTACGAG. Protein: CASRNRGWGSSYE. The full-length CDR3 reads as CASRNRGWGSSYEQYF.

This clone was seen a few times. CDR3 loop: CASSSYTPGTANEKLFF. The CDR3 DNA, read in part, is TGTGCCAGCTCATCCTACACTCCCGGGACAGCGAATGAAAAA. The gene calls are TRBV18 and TRBJ1-4, with 7 bases that match TRBD1. The CDR3 end is not reached by the read, which stops 3 residues before it; the germline J gene fills it in. CDR3 length: 17 residues. After removal of 5 bases from V and 5 bases from J, the junction contained 14 bases not matched to a gene. From germline, CDR1 is KGHSH and CDR2 LQKENI.

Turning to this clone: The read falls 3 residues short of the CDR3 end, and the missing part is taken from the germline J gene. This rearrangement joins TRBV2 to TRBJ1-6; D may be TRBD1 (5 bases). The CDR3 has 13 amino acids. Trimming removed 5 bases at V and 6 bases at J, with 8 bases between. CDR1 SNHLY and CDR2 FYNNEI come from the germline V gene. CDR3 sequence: CASSTGANSPLHF. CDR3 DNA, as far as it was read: TGTGCCAGCAGTACTGGGGCTAATTCACCC.

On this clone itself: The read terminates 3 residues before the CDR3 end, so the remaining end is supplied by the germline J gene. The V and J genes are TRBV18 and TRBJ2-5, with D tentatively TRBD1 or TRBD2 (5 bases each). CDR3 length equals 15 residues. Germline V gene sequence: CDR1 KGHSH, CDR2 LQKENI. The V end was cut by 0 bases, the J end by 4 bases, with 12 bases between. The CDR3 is CASSPPRETGETQYF. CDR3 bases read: TGTGCCAGCTCACCACCGAGGGAAACAGGAGAGACC.

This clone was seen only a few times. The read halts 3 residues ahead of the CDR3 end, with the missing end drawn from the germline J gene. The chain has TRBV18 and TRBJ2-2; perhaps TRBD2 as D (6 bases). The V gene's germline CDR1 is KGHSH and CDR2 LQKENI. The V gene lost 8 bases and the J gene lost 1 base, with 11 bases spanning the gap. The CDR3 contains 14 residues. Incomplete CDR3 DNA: TGTGCCAGCCTGAGGAGGGGGAACACCGGGGAG. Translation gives CASLRRGNTGE. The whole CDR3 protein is CASLRRGNTGELFF. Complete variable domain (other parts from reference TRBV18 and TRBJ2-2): NAGVMQNPRHLVRRRGQEARLRCSPMKGHSHVYWYRQLPEEGLKFMVYLQKENIIDESGMPKERFSAEFPKEGPSILRIQQVVRGDSAAYFCASLRRGNTGELFFGEGSRLTVL.

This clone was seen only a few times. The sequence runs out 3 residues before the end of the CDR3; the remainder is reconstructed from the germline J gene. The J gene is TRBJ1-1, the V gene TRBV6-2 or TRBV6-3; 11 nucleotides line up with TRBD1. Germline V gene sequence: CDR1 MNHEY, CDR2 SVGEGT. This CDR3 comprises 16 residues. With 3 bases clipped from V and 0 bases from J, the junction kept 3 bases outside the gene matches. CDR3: CASSYGTGGMNTEAFF. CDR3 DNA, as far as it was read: TGTGCCAGCAGTTATGGGACAGGGGGGATGAACACTGAA.

The sequenced part of the CDR3 DNA is TGTGCCAGCAGCTTAAACCTAGCGGCCTACGAG. Its translation: CASSLNLAAYE. The whole CDR3 is CASSLNLAAYEQYF. The rearrangement links TRBV7-9 to TRBJ2-7; 7 bases line up with TRBD2. The read ends 3 residues shy of where the CDR3 ends; the end is completed using the germline J gene. This CDR3 has 14 residues. J was trimmed by 2 bases and V by 2 bases; bases with no gene match: 3. Germline V lookup: CDR1 SEHNR, CDR2 FQNEAQ (reference sequence). The full variable domain, in which reference TRBV7-9 and TRBJ2-7 provide the parts outside the CDR3, is DTGVSQNPRHKITKRGQNVTFRCDPISEHNRLYWYRQTLGQGPEFLTYFQNEAQLEKSRLLSDRFSAERPKGSFSTLEIQRTEQGDSAMYLCASSLNLAAYEQYFGPGTRLTVT.

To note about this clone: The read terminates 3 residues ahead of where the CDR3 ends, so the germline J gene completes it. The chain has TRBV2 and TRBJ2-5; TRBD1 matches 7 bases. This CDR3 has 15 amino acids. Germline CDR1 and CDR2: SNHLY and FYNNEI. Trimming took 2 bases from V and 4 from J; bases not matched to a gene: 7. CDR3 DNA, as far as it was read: TGTGCCAGCAGTGAACGGGACAGCGCTTTAGAGACC. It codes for CASSERDSALET. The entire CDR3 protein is CASSERDSALETQYF.

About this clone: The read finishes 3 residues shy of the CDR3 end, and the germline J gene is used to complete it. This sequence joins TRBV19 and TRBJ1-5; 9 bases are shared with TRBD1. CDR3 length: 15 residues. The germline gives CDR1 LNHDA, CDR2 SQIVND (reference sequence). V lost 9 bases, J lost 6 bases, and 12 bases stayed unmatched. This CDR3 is CASAGTGNSRQPQHF. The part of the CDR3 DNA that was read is TGTGCCAGCGCCGGGACAGGGAATTCCCGTCAGCCC.

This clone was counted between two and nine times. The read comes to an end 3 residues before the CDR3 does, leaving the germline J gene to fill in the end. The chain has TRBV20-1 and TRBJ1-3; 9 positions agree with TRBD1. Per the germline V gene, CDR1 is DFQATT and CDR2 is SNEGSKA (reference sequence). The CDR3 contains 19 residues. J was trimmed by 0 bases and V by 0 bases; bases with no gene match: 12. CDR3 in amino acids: CSARDLGQGSTISGNTIYF. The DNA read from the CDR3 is TGCAGTGCTAGAGATCTGGGACAGGGATCCACCATCTCTGGAAACACC.

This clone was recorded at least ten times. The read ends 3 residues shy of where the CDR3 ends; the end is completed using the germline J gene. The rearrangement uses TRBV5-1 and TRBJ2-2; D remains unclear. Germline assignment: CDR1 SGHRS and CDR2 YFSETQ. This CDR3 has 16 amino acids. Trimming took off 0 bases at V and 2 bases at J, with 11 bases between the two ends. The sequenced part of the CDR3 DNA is TGCGCCAGCAGCTTGGCCGCGACACACAACACCGGGGAG. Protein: CASSLAATHNTGE. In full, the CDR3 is CASSLAATHNTGELFF.

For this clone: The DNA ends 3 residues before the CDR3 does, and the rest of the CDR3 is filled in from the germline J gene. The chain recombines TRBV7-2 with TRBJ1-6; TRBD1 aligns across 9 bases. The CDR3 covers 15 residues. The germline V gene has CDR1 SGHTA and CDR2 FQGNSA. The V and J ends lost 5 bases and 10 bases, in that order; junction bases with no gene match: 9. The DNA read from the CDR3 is TGTGCCAGCAGCATCACCGGGACAGGGTACTCACCC. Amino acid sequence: CASSITGTGYSP. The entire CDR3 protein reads CASSITGTGYSPLHF.

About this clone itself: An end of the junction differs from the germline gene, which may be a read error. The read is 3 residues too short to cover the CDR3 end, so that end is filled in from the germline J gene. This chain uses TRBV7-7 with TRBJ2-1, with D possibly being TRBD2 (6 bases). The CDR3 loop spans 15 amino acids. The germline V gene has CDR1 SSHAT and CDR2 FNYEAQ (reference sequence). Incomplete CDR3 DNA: TGTGCTAGCAGTCCGGACGGGGGAGTATACAATGAG. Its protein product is CASSPDGGVYNE. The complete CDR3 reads CASSPDGGVYNEQFF.

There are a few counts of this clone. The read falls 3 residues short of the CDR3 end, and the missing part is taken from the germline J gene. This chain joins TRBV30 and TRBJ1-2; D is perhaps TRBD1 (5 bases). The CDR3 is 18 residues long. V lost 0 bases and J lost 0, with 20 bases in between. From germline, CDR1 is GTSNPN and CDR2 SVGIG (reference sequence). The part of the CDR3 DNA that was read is TGTGCCTGGAGTGTAAAAGTAACCGGACACATAGCTAACTATGGC. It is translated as CAWSVKVTGHIANYG. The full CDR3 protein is CAWSVKVTGHIANYGYTF.

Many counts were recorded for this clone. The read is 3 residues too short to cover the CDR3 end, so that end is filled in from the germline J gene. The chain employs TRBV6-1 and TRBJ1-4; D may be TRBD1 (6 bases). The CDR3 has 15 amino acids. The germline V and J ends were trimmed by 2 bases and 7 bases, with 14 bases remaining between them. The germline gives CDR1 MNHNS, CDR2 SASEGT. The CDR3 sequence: CASSEPGVVGEKLFF. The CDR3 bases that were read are TGTGCCAGCAGTGAACCAGGGGTGGTAGGTGAAAAA.

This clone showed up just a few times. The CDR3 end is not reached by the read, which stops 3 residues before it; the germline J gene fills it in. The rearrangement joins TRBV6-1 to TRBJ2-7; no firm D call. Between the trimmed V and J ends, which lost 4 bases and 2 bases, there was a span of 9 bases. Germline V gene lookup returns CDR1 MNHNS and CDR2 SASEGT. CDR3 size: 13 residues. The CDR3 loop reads CASSGQNAYEQYF. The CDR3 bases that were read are TGTGCCAGCAGTGGGCAAAACGCCTACGAG.

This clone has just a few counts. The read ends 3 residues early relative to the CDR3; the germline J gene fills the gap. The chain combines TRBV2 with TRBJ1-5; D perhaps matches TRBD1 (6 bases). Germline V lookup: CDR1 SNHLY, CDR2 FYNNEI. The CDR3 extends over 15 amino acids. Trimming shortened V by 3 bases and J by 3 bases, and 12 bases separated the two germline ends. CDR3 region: CASSDQGTTNQPQHF. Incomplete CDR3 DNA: TGTGCCAGCAGTGACCAGGGGACTACCAATCAGCCC.

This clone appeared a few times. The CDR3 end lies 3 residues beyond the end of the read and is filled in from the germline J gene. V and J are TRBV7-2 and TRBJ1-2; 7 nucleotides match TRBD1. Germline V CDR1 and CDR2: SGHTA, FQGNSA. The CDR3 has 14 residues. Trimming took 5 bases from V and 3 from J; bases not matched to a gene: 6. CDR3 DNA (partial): TGTGCCAGCAGCCCCGGGACAGCCTACTATGGC. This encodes CASSPGTAYYG. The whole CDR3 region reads CASSPGTAYYGYTF.

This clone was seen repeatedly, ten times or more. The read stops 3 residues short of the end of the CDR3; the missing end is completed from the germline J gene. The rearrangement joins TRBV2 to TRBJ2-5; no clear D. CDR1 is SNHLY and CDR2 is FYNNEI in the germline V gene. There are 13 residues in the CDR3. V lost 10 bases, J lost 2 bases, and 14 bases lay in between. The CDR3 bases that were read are TGTGCCACCCAGAGACACCGGCAAGAGACC. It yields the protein CATQRHRQET. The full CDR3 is CATQRHRQETQYF. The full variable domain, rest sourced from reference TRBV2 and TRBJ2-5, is EPEVTQTPSHQVTQMGQEVILRCVPISNHLYFYWYRQILGQKVEFLVSFYNNEISEKSEIFDDQFSVERPDGSNFTLKIRSTKLEDSAMYFCATQRHRQETQYFGPGTRLLVL.

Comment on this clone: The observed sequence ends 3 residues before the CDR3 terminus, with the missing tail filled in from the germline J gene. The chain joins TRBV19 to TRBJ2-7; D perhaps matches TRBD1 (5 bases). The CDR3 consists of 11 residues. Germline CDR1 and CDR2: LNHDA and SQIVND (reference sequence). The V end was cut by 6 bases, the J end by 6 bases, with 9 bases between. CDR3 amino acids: CASRWGTEQYF. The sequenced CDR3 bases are TGTGCCAGTAGATGGGGCACCGAG.

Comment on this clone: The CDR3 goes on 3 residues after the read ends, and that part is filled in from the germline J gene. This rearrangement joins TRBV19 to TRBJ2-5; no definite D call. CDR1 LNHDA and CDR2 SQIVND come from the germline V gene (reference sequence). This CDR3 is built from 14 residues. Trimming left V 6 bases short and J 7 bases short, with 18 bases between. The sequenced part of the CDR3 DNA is TGTGCCAGTAGCTCCACCCACGAAGCAGGGACC. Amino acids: CASSSTHEAGT. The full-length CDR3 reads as CASSSTHEAGTQYF.

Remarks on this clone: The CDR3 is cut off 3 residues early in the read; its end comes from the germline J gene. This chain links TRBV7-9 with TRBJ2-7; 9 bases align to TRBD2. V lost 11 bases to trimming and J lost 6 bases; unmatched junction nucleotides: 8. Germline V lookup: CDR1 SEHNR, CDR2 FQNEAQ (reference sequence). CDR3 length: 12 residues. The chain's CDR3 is CAVAGGLGEQYF. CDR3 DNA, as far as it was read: TGTGCCGTTGCGGGGGGGCTGGGCGAG.

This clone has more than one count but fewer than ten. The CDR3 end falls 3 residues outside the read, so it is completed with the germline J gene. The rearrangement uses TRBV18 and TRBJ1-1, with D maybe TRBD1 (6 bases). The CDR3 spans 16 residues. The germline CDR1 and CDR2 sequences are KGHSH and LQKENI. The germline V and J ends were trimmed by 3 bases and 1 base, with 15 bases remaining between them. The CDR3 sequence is CASSPTGRGGNTEAFF. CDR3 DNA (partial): TGTGCCAGCTCACCTACAGGGAGGGGGGGGAACACTGAA.

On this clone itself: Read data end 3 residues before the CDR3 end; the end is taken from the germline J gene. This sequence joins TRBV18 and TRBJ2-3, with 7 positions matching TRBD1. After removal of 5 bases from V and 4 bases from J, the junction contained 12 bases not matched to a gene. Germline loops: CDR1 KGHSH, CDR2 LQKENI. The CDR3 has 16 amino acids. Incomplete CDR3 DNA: TGTGCCAGCTCATCCCGACAGGGTAGTTTAGCAGATACG. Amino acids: CASSSRQGSLADT. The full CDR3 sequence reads CASSSRQGSLADTQYF.

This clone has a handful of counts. The CDR3 DNA, read in part, is TGTGCCAGCTCACCGGGGGTGACTAGCGGAAACATT. Translated, it gives CASSPGVTSGNI. The complete CDR3 sequence is CASSPGVTSGNIQYF. The genes are TRBV18 and TRBJ2-4; 9 bases map to TRBD2. The observed sequence ends 3 residues before the CDR3 terminus, with the missing tail filled in from the germline J gene. Germline V gene data show CDR1 as KGHSH and CDR2 as LQKENI. V gave up 3 bases and J gave up 6 bases; unmatched junction bases: 6. The CDR3 spans 15 residues.